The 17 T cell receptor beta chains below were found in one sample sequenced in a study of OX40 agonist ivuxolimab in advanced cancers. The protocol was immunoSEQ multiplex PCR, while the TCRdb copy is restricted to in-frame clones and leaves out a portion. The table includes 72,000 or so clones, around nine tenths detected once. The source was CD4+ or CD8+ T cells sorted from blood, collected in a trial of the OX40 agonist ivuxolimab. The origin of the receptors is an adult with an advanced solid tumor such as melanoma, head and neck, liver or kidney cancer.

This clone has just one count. CDR3 region: CASSYSRGSYEQYF. CDR3 coding DNA: TGTGCCAGCAGTTACTCGAGAGGCTCCTACGAGCAGTACTTC. V usage is TRBV6-6 and J usage is TRBJ2-7, with D hard to call. The germline V gene has CDR1 MNHNY and CDR2 SVGAGI (reference sequence). Deletions cut 0 bases from V and 0 bases from J, with 6 bases between. This CDR3 is 14 amino acids long.

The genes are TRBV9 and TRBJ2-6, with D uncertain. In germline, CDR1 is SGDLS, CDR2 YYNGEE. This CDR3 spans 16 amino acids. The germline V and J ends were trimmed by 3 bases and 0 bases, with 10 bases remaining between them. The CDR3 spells CASSGPMSSGANVLTF. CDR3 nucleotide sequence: TGTGCCAGCAGCGGACCCATGAGCTCTGGGGCCAACGTCCTGACTTTC.

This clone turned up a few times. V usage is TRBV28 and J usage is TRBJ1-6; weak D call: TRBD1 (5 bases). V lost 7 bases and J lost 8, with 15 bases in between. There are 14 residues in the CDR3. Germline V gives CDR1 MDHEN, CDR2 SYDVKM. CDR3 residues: CASTSGQGDSPLHF. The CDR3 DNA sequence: TGTGCCAGCACTTCCGGGCAGGGCGATTCACCCCTCCACTTT.

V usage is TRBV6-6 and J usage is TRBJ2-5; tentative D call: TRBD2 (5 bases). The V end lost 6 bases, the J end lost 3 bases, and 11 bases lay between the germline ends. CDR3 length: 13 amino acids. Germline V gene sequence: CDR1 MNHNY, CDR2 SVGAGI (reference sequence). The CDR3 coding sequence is TGTGCCAGCAGCAGAACTAGGAAAGAGACCCAGTACTTC. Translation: CASSRTRKETQYF.

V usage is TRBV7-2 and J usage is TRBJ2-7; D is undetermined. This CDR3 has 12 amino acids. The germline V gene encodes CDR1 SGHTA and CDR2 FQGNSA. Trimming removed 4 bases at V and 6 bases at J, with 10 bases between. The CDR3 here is CASSSHRGEQYF. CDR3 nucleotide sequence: TGTGCCAGCAGCTCCCACAGAGGCGAGCAGTACTTC.

The CDR3 protein is CASSLFADPDTEAFF. The CDR3 nucleotides read TGTGCCAGCAGCTTGTTTGCAGACCCGGACACTGAAGCTTTCTTT. The chain recombines TRBV5-6 with TRBJ1-1; D unresolved. Germline lookup yields CDR1 SGHDT and CDR2 YYEEEE. The ends were cut back, 1 base at V and 3 bases at J, with 13 bases in the middle. This CDR3 has 15 amino acids.

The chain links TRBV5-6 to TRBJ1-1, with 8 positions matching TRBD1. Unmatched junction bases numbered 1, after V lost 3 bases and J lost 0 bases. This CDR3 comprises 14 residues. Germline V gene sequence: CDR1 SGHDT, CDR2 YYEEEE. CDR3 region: CASSSDRVNTEAFF. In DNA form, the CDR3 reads TGTGCCAGCAGCTCGGACAGGGTGAACACTGAAGCTTTCTTT.

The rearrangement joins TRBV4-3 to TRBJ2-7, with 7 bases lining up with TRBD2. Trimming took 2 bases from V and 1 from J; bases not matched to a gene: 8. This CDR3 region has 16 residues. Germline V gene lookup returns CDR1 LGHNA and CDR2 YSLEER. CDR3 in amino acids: CASSQSYGGSSYEQYF. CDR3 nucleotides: TGCGCCAGCAGCCAATCCTATGGCGGGAGTTCCTACGAGCAGTACTTC.

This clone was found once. CDR3 sequence: CASSLMSGEGWGYTF. In DNA, the CDR3 is TGTGCCAGCAGCTTAATGTCAGGGGAAGGATGGGGCTACACCTTC. V usage is TRBV7-2 and J usage is TRBJ1-2; D is perhaps TRBD1 (6 bases). The ends were cut back, 2 bases at V and 8 bases at J, with 18 bases in the middle. CDR3 length: 15 amino acids. CDR1 is SGHTA, CDR2 FQGNSA, per germline.

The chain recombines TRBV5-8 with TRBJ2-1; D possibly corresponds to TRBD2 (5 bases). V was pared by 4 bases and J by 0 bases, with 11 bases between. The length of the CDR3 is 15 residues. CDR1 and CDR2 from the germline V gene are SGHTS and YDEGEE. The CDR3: CASSLSGSSYNEQFF. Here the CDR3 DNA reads TGTGCCAGCAGCCTTTCGGGGAGCTCCTACAATGAGCAGTTCTTC.

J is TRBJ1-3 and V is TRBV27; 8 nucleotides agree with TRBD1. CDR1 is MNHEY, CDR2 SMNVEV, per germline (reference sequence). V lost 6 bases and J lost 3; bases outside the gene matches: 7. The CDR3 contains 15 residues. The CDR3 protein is CASSSTGAGGNTIYF. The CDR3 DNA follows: TGTGCCAGCAGCTCGACAGGGGCGGGTGGAAACACCATATATTTT.

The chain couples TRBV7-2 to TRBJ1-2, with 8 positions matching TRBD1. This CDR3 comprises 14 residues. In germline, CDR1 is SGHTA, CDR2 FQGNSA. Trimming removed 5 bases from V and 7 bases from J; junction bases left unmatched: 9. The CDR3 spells CASSPRGQGGGYTF. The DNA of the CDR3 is TGTGCCAGCAGCCCCCGCGGACAGGGTGGTGGCTACACCTTC.

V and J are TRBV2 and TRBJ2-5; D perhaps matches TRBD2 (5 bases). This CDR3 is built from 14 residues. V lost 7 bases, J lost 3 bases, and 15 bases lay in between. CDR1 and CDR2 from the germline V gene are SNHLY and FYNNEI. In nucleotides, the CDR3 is TGTGCCAGCAAGGACTTTTGGAGTGAAGAGACCCAGTACTTC. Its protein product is CASKDFWSEETQYF.

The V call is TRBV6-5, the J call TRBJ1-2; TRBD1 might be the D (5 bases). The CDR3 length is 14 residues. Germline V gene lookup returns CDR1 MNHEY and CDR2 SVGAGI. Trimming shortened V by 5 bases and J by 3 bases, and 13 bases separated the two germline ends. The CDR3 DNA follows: TGTGCCAGCAGTAAACAGGTTCCGGACTATGGCTACACCTTC. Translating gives CASSKQVPDYGYTF.

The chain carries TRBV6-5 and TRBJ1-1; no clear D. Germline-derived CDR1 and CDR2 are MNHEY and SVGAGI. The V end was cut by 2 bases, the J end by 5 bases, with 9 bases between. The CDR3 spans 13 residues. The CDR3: CASSYQDATEAFF. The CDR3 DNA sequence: TGTGCCAGCAGTTACCAGGACGCAACTGAAGCTTTCTTT.

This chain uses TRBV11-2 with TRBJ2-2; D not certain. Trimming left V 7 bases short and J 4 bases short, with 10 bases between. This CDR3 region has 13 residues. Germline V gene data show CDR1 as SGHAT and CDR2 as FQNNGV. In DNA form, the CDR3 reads TGTGCCAGCACCCCAGTCGGCACCGGGGAGCTGTTTTTT. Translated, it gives CASTPVGTGELFF.

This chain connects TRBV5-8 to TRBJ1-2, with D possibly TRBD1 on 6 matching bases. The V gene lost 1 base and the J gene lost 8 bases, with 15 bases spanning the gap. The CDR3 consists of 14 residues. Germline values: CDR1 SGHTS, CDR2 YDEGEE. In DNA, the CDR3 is TGTGCCAGCAGCTTGAGACGGGGGCCAGGAGGCTACACCTTC. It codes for CASSLRRGPGGYTF.